One and the same sample provided the 32 T cell receptor beta chains below, sequenced in a study of blood T cells in healthy people across ages. The second PCR ran roughly 6 to 12 cycles with a sample-barcoded 5' primer and J-beta primers. MiXCR was run by TCRdb on the 5' RACE reads, yielding one entry per CDR3 protein. The table lists more than 800,000 distinct CDR3 sequences, 29% of them singletons. Material: blood. All receptors derive from a woman aged 80 or older in good health.

V gene TRBV7-9 combines with J gene TRBJ2-1; TRBD2 agrees at 7 bases. Germline V CDR1 and CDR2: SEHNR, FQNEAQ (reference sequence). The CDR3 length is 13 residues. The J segment lost 10 bases and the V segment lost 7 bases, leaving 10 bases of the junction unmatched. Here the CDR3 reads CASIVVGGEEQFF. In DNA, the CDR3 is TGTGCCAGCATTGTGGTGGGGGGGGAGGAGCAGTTCTTC.

In regard to this clonotype: A much bigger clone sits one base away, suggesting this may be a read error. The CDR3 loop is CASSQVRAYNEQFF. The CDR3 nucleotides read TGTGCCAGCAGCCAGGTACGGGCCTACAATGAGCAGTTCTTC. The V call is TRBV3-1, the J call TRBJ2-1; D unresolved. V was shortened by 3 bases and J by 2 bases, with 8 bases between the two germline ends. CDR3 length equals 14 residues. Germline V gene lookup returns CDR1 LGHDT and CDR2 YNNKEL (reference sequence).

For this clonotype: The germline gene is not matched at one end of the junction; a read error may be the cause. The chain couples TRBV20-1 to TRBJ2-2, with a weak D call TRBD2 (5 bases). Per the germline V gene, CDR1 is DFQATT and CDR2 is SNEGSKA (reference sequence). CDR3 length: 12 amino acids. The CDR3 DNA reads as TGCAGTGCTAGAACGAACACCGGGGAGCGGTTTTTT. This codes for CSARTNTGERFF.

This clonotype was counted between two and nine times. Written as DNA, the CDR3 is TGTGCCAGCAGCTTCCGGGACAGGGGTTTACCCCTCCACTTT. Its protein is CASSFRDRGLPLHF. The J gene is TRBJ1-6, the V gene TRBV7-8; 10 bases fit TRBD1. Germline V gives CDR1 SGHVS, CDR2 FQNEAQ. V dropped 3 bases and J dropped 12; count of bases not matched to a gene: 5. The CDR3 loop spans 14 amino acids.

In regard to this clonotype: This sequence may be a read error, since a much larger clone differs from it by one base. V is TRBV30 and J is TRBJ2-3, with 10 positions matching TRBD1. The germline V gene has CDR1 GTSNPN and CDR2 SVGIG (reference sequence). There are 14 residues in the CDR3. J gave up 5 bases and V 4 bases, and 6 bases lay outside the gene matches. This chain's CDR3 is CAWNRDRGGDTQYF. CDR3 bases: TGTGCCTGGAATAGGGACAGGGGTGGAGATACGCAGTATTTT.

The count of this clonotype is one. The chain couples TRBV24-1 to TRBJ1-1; possibly TRBD1 for D (6 bases). CDR3 length: 15 residues. Trimming removed 4 bases from V and 5 bases from J, with 16 bases in between. Germline V lookup: CDR1 KGHDR, CDR2 SFDVKD. CDR3 protein: CATSDPRGPNTEAFF. CDR3 sequence (DNA): TGTGCCACCAGTGACCCCAGGGGTCCGAATACTGAAGCTTTCTTT.

This clonotype was seen ten or more times. The chain is built from TRBV3-1 and TRBJ2-1; no clear D. Germline CDR1 LGHDT, CDR2 YNNKEL (reference sequence). The V and J ends lost 3 bases and 7 bases respectively, with 16 bases between them. This CDR3 contains 15 residues. The CDR3 DNA reads TGTGCCAGCAGCCACCCTCGGCAGGTTGGGAATGAGCAGTTCTTC. Encoded protein: CASSHPRQVGNEQFF.

This clonotype turned up a few times. This may be a read error, as it is one base from a much larger clone. V gene TRBV6-2 or TRBV6-3 combines with J gene TRBJ2-1, with TRBD2 identical over 10 bases. The J call may be in error: the DNA end matches TRBJ2-7 better. The germline V gene encodes CDR1 MNHEY and CDR2 SVGEGT. The CDR3 runs 15 residues. The chain's CDR3 is CASSTSGVSYNEQYF. CDR3 DNA sequence: TGTGCCAGCAGTACTAGCGGGGTCTCCTACAATGAGCAGTACTTC.

The rearrangement links TRBV7-2 to TRBJ2-7; 7 positions agree with TRBD1. The last part of the DNA fits TRBJ2-5 better; the J call may be wrong. The CDR3 totals 16 residues. Germline values: CDR1 SGHTA, CDR2 FQGNSA. The CDR3 is CASSPQTGTVGETQYF. The CDR3 DNA reads TGTGCCAGCAGCCCTCAGACAGGGACGGTAGGGGAGACCCAGTACTTC.

This chain links TRBV12-3 or TRBV12-4 with TRBJ1-1; 9 bases are a match to TRBD1. The CDR3 runs 14 residues. V gave up 8 bases and J gave up 3 bases; unmatched junction bases: 7. This chain's CDR3 is CASGVDRGYTEAFF. The CDR3 DNA is TGTGCCAGCGGTGTCGACAGGGGGTACACTGAAGCTTTCTTT.

The chain employs TRBV20-1 and TRBJ2-5; the D gene could be TRBD1 or TRBD2 (5 bases each). This CDR3 has 13 residues. Deletions cut 5 bases from V and 5 bases from J, with 15 bases between. The germline V gene has CDR1 DFQATT and CDR2 SNEGSKA (reference sequence). The CDR3 protein is CSAPGASRETQYF. CDR3 DNA: TGCAGTGCTCCCGGGGCCTCTCGGGAGACCCAGTACTTC.

This clonotype occurred many times. CDR3 bases: TGTGCCAGCAGCTTAGGGGTCTCACCCCTCCACTTT. Encoded protein: CASSLGVSPLHF. The genes are TRBV7-2 and TRBJ1-6; D not certain. The CDR3 sequence is 12 residues long. V was trimmed by 1 base and J by 10 bases, leaving 5 bases between them. Germline V gene lookup returns CDR1 SGHTA and CDR2 FQGNSA.

The rearrangement joins TRBV5-5 to TRBJ2-1; no definite D call. From germline, CDR1 is SGHKS and CDR2 YYEKEE (reference sequence). V lost 3 bases and J 2 bases, leaving 12 bases between the germline ends. This CDR3 contains 15 residues. The CDR3 DNA sequence: TGTGCCAGCAGCTCCATTAGTGGACCCTACAATGAGCAGTTCTTC. Protein: CASSSISGPYNEQFF.

With respect to this clonotype: This clone may be a read error of a much larger clone one base away. The chain couples TRBV7-9 to TRBJ2-1; a possible D gene is TRBD2 (6 bases). TRBJ2-7 matches the DNA end more closely, so the J call is doubtful. The CDR3 is made up of 13 amino acids. Looked up from germline, CDR1 is SEHNR and CDR2 is FQNEAQ (reference sequence). The chain's CDR3 is CASSRGLTNEQYF. The DNA for the CDR3 is TGTGCCAGCAGTCGCGGACTAACCAATGAGCAGTACTTC.

There are many counts of this clonotype. The V and J genes are TRBV6-6 and TRBJ2-3, with 11 nucleotides matching TRBD2. Germline V gene sequence: CDR1 MNHNY, CDR2 SVGAGI (reference sequence). The CDR3 runs 17 residues. J lost 5 bases, V lost 3 bases, and 10 bases had no gene match. The DNA for the CDR3 is TGTGCCAGCAGTTATGGGACTAGCGGCACCCGGGTAGATACGCAGTATTTT. Encoded protein: CASSYGTSGTRVDTQYF.

This clonotype occurred many times. The rearrangement links TRBV19 to TRBJ1-2, with D uncertain. Deletions cut 5 bases from V and 3 bases from J, with 10 bases between. The germline V gene encodes CDR1 LNHDA and CDR2 SQIVND (reference sequence). The CDR3 has 13 amino acids. CDR3 protein: CASSVRDDYGYTF. Written as DNA, the CDR3 is TGTGCCAGTAGTGTCCGAGATGACTATGGCTACACCTTC. Drawing the rest from reference TRBV19 and TRBJ1-2, the complete variable domain is DGGITQSPKYLFRKEGQNVTLSCEQNLNHDAMYWYRQDPGQGLRLIYYSQIVNDFQKGDIAEGYSVSREKKESFPLTVTSAQKNPTAFYLCASSVRDDYGYTFGSGTRLTVV.

With respect to this clonotype: A much bigger clone sits one base away, suggesting this may be a read error. The genes are TRBV11-2 and TRBJ2-5; TRBD2 matches 7 bases. Losses at the gene ends were 8 bases for V and 5 bases for J; bases not matched to a gene: 5. The V gene's germline CDR1 is SGHAT and CDR2 FQNNGV. The CDR3 contains 12 residues. The CDR3 sequence is CASGQAGETQYF. The DNA for the CDR3 is TGTGCCAGCGGCCAAGCGGGGGAGACCCAGTACTTC.

V and J are TRBV10-3 and TRBJ2-1, with TRBD2 identical over 9 bases. Germline CDR1 is ENHRY and CDR2 is SYGVKD. V was pared by 6 bases and J by 2 bases, with 2 bases of the junction left unmatched. The CDR3 runs 14 residues. The CDR3 loop is CAISRTSAYNEQFF. CDR3 sequence (DNA): TGTGCCATCAGCCGGACTAGCGCCTACAATGAGCAGTTCTTC.

This clonotype was observed many times. CDR3 in DNA: TGTGCCAGCAGCCTTCTTGGGACAAACGGCTATGGCTACACCTTC. Its protein is CASSLLGTNGYGYTF. The chain couples TRBV5-5 to TRBJ1-2, with D tentatively TRBD1 (6 bases). The CDR3 is 15 residues long. V lost 4 bases and J lost 4, with 17 bases in between. In germline, CDR1 is SGHKS, CDR2 YYEKEE (reference sequence).

There are a few counts of this clonotype. The rearrangement links TRBV20-1 to TRBJ1-4, with 10 bases lining up with TRBD1. This CDR3 comprises 13 residues. CDR1 DFQATT and CDR2 SNEGSKA come from the germline V gene (reference sequence). V lost 6 bases, J lost 10 bases, and 8 bases stayed unmatched. In DNA, the CDR3 is TGCAGTGCCCCGGACAGGGGGAGCGGAAAACTGTTTTTT. Protein product: CSAPDRGSGKLFF.

Ten or more counts support this clonotype. The chain combines TRBV12-3 or TRBV12-4 with TRBJ2-1, with D possibly TRBD2 on 7 matching bases. Trimming took 0 bases from V and 9 from J, leaving 15 bases between them. This CDR3 is 15 amino acids long. This CDR3 reads CASSLAHGGQSEQFF. Here the CDR3 DNA reads TGTGCCAGCAGTTTAGCCCACGGGGGGCAATCTGAGCAGTTCTTC.

The chain recombines TRBV2 with TRBJ1-5; 11 nucleotides line up with TRBD1. V gave up 2 bases and J gave up 10 bases; unmatched junction bases: 13. The CDR3 runs 17 residues. Germline CDR1 and CDR2: SNHLY and FYNNEI. CDR3 residues: CASSETWTGGSLAPQHF. The CDR3 nucleotides read TGTGCCAGCAGTGAAACCTGGACAGGGGGCTCCTTGGCTCCCCAGCATTTT.

V gene TRBV7-9 combines with J gene TRBJ1-1, with a weak D call TRBD1 (5 bases). V dropped 7 bases and J dropped 3 bases, with 24 bases sitting between them. This CDR3 region has 17 residues. Germline CDR1 reads SEHNR; CDR2 reads FQNEAQ (reference sequence). In nucleotides, the CDR3 is TGTGCCAGCATCCTCCGGACTGGCCGGGGGTTGGACACTGAAGCTTTCTTT. As protein: CASILRTGRGLDTEAFF.

This clonotype has ten or more counts. The chain combines TRBV7-9 with TRBJ2-3; TRBD1 is a possible D gene (6 bases). This CDR3 comprises 13 residues. Trimming pared 4 bases from V and 14 bases from J, leaving 19 bases between. CDR1 is SEHNR, CDR2 FQNEAQ, per germline (reference sequence). The CDR3 loop is CASSSQGLRRSYF. The DNA for the CDR3 is TGTGCCAGCAGCTCCCAGGGGCTTCGGCGTTCGTATTTT.

The chain recombines TRBV7-2 with TRBJ2-4, with a tentative D call TRBD2 (5 bases). Germline V lookup: CDR1 SGHTA, CDR2 FQGNSA. The CDR3 is 13 residues long. Between the trimmed V and J ends, which lost 2 bases and 7 bases, there was a span of 9 bases. The CDR3 nucleotides read TGTGCCAGCAGCTTATCTAGCACCAACATTCAGTACTTC. Protein: CASSLSSTNIQYF.

This chain links TRBV27 with TRBJ1-1; TRBD1 agrees at 8 bases. Germline CDR1 reads MNHEY; CDR2 reads SMNVEV (reference sequence). This CDR3 is 13 amino acids long. With 9 bases clipped from V and 4 bases from J, the junction kept 7 bases outside the gene matches. The CDR3 coding sequence is TGTGCCAGTGCACAGGGGGTGAGCACTGAAGCTTTCTTT. It yields the protein CASAQGVSTEAFF.

This clonotype appeared many times. This CDR3 is CASKGAAMRTTDTQYF. The CDR3 DNA follows: TGTGCCAGCAAGGGAGCGGCTATGCGGACCACAGATACGCAGTATTTT. The chain recombines TRBV6-1 with TRBJ2-3; D may be TRBD2 (5 bases). The germline gives CDR1 MNHNS, CDR2 SASEGT. This CDR3 is 16 amino acids long. V lost 7 bases to trimming and J lost 2 bases, with 19 bases between them.

The gene calls are TRBV7-2 and TRBJ2-2, with 10 bases that match TRBD2. In germline, CDR1 is SGHTA, CDR2 FQGNSA. The ends lost 5 bases at V and 9 bases at J; junction bases unmatched: 18. This CDR3 contains 18 residues. The DNA for the CDR3 is TGTGCCAGCAGCCGTCAACCACCGGGACTAGCGCGGACCAGGGAGCTGTTTTTT. This translates into CASSRQPPGLARTRELFF.

With respect to this clonotype: A much more abundant neighbour one base away suggests this may be a read error. V usage is TRBV4-2 and J usage is TRBJ1-2; no clear D gene. Trimming took 0 bases from V and 3 from J, leaving 11 bases between them. The CDR3 spans 15 residues. Germline CDR1 and CDR2: LGHNA and YNFKEQ. This chain's CDR3 is CASSQEAAFYYGYTF. The CDR3, as DNA: TGTGCCAGCAGCCAAGAGGCAGCGTTCTACTATGGCTACACCTTC.

With regard to this clonotype: A read error may account for a junction end that differs from germline. V is TRBV15 and J is TRBJ2-5, with D perhaps TRBD2 (7 bases). The germline CDR1 and CDR2 sequences are LNHNV and YYDKDF (reference sequence). The CDR3 spans 17 residues. The CDR3 loop is CATTRDRRTGRGDEQYF. CDR3 DNA: TGTGCCACCACCAGAGATCGCCGTACAGGGAGGGGGGATGAGCAGTACTTC.

Only one count was recorded for this clonotype. The chain uses TRBV5-1 and TRBJ2-7; TRBD2 aligns across 7 bases. The J call may be mistaken, given a closer DNA end match to TRBJ2-5. CDR1 SGHRS and CDR2 YFSETQ come from the germline V gene. The CDR3 extends over 15 amino acids. The CDR3 DNA reads TGCGCCAGCAGCTTGGCCGGACTAGACGTAGAGACCCAGTACTTC. Its translation: CASSLAGLDVETQYF.

In its sample, this clonotype was seen many times. The CDR3 reads CASSWGGFEQYF. The CDR3 coding sequence is TGTGCCAGCAGCTGGGGGGGCTTTGAGCAGTACTTC. This rearrangement joins TRBV7-2 to TRBJ2-7; weak D call: TRBD2 (7 bases). Per germline, CDR1 SGHTA and CDR2 FQGNSA. The germline V and J ends were trimmed by 4 bases and 7 bases, with 11 bases remaining between them. This CDR3 spans 12 amino acids.